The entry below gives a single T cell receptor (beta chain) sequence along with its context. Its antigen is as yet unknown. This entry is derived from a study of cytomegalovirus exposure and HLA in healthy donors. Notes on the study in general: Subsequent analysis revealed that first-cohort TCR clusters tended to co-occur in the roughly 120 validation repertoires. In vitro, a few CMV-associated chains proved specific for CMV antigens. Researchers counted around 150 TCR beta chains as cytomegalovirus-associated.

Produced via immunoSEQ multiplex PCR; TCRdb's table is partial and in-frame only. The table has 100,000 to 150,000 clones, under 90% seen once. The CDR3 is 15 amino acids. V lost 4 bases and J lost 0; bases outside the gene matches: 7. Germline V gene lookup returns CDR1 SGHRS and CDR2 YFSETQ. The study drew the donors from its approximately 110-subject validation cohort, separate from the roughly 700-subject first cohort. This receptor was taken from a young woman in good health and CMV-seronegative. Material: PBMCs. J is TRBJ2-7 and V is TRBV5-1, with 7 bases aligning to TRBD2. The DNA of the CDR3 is TGCGCCAGCAGCATCTGGCCTAGCGGCTCCTACGAGCAGTACTTC. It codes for CASSIWPSGSYEQYF.